These 5 T cell receptor beta chains originate from one sample sequenced in a study of T cells after yellow fever vaccination. TCRdb redid the calling of the 5' RACE reads with MiXCR, one entry per CDR3 protein. This table has 60,000 to 85,000 distinct CDR3 sequences, over 6% appearing once. The source material was CD8+ T cells sorted from PBMCs, sampled roughly 46 days after the first yellow fever vaccination. The receptors originated from a man between 18 and 29 years old who received the YFV17D yellow fever vaccine.

This clonotype came up many times. This rearrangement joins TRBV12-3 or TRBV12-4 to TRBJ1-2; D remains ambiguous. This CDR3 spans 17 amino acids. The V end was cut by 1 base, the J end by 3 bases, with 18 bases between. The CDR3 loop reads CASSLDYGGIEDYGYTF. For the CDR3, the DNA is TGTGCCAGCAGTTTAGACTACGGTGGGATAGAAGACTATGGCTACACCTTC.

This clonotype was counted many times. The CDR3 loop reads CASSLGVSYEQYF. In DNA form, the CDR3 reads TGTGCCAGCAGCTTAGGGGTTTCCTACGAGCAGTACTTC. V usage is TRBV7-3 and J usage is TRBJ2-7; D is unclear. V was cut by 2 bases and J by 1 base, with 6 bases left in between. The CDR3 is made up of 13 amino acids. Per germline, CDR1 SGHTA and CDR2 FQGTGA.

This clonotype has ten or more counts. The chain has TRBV6-2 or TRBV6-3 and TRBJ2-1; D is ambiguous. Germline V gene sequence: CDR1 MNHEY, CDR2 SVGEGT. V shed 2 bases and J shed 9 bases, with 5 bases lying between them. The CDR3 consists of 11 residues. The CDR3, as DNA: TGTGCCAGCAGTTACGTCCGTGAGCAGTTCTTC. Translation gives CASSYVREQFF.

The rearrangement links TRBV29-1 to TRBJ2-7; no reliable D call. Germline-derived CDR1 and CDR2 are SQVTM and ANQGSEA. The V and J ends lost 1 base and 1 base respectively, with 8 bases between them. This CDR3 comprises 13 residues. Written as DNA, the CDR3 is TGCAGCGTTGAAGTGGGCAGGTCCTACGAGCAGTACTTC. Residues: CSVEVGRSYEQYF.

This clonotype was seen many times. V gene TRBV7-2 combines with J gene TRBJ1-3; D not certain. The germline V gene has CDR1 SGHTA and CDR2 FQGNSA. The CDR3 covers 14 residues. V was shortened by 5 bases and J by 0 bases, with 8 bases between the two germline ends. The CDR3 DNA reads TGTGCCAGCAGCCTTATTCTCTCTGGAAACACCATATATTTT. It yields the protein CASSLILSGNTIYF.